The TCR beta chain under discussion was sequenced for a study of blood T cell repertoires in COVID-19. Study summary: Sample material is recorded as cDNA or gDNA derived from T cells, B-cell-depleted T cells, or PBMCs.

Some clones are missing from TCRdb's copy, which holds only in-frame ones; the method was immunoSEQ multiplex PCR. The sample lists some 170,000 clones, about 87% occurring once. CDR3 size: 16 residues. Germline V lookup: CDR1 SGHDT, CDR2 YYEEEE. V lost 5 bases, J lost 3 bases, and 12 bases stayed unmatched. This receptor was taken from a woman in her 70s with COVID-19, enrolled during active disease. The rearrangement links TRBV5-6 to TRBJ2-7; 9 nucleotides agree with TRBD1. Material for sequencing was peripheral blood. CDR3 bases: TGTGCCAGCAGTCGAGTCGGTGGGACAGGGTTCTACGAGCAGTACTTC. Encoded protein: CASSRVGGTGFYEQYF.